Detailed here is one T cell receptor beta chain. Its antigen remains unknown. This entry belongs to a study of vaccination effects on CD4 cells after COVID-19. About the study: Viral peptide pools were used in the ViraFEST assay to expand antigen-specific CD4+ T cells, and sequencing came afterward.

Study-wide results and limits: Common cold coronaviruses were cross-recognized by only 1 of 255 vaccine-induced clones in healthy vaccinees. Clones from infection and from vaccination both contracted markedly late after vaccination.

Data came from immunoSEQ multiplex PCR; TCRdb stores just in-frame clones and leaves some out. The sample lists 25,000 to 30,000 clones; 65% were seen once. With roughly 9 days of culture completed, CD4+ T cells were isolated. Trimming stripped 5 bases from V and 2 bases from J, with 10 bases between. The CDR3 extends over 13 amino acids. CDR1 is SEHNR, CDR2 FQNEAQ, per germline (reference sequence). This specimen consisted of CD4+ T cells from PBMCs cultured without peptide, obtained before COVID-19 vaccination. The chain carries TRBV7-9 and TRBJ2-7; D ambiguous. The clonotype originates from a human donor who received a COVID-19 vaccine. The CDR3 region has the DNA TGTGCCAGCAGCCTCAGGACGGCCTACGAGCAGTACTTC. Translated, it gives CASSLRTAYEQYF.